The 17 T cell receptor beta chains in this list originate from one sample, sequenced in a study of PD-1 blockade in classical Hodgkin lymphoma. Autologous stem cell transplantation was followed by relapse in every patient, and brentuximab vedotin exposure varied. Generated by immunoSEQ multiplex PCR, the TCRdb table keeps only in-frame clones and is missing some. Among 25,000 to 40,000 clones listed, roughly four fifths were seen once. The sample was peripheral blood mononuclear cells (PBMCs), taken at baseline. The receptors here all came from a human donor with classical Hodgkin lymphoma.

The rearrangement uses TRBV6-5 and TRBJ1-1, with D uncertain. The germline V gene has CDR1 MNHEY and CDR2 SVGAGI. With 0 bases removed from V and 11 bases from J, the gap between germline ends came to 19 bases. CDR3 length: 15 amino acids. CDR3 region: CASSYSSEPRAAAFF. Here the CDR3 DNA reads TGTGCCAGCAGTTACTCGTCCGAGCCCCGAGCGGCGGCTTTCTTT.

This chain connects TRBV5-6 to TRBJ1-6, with 7 positions matching TRBD1. The germline V gene has CDR1 SGHDT and CDR2 YYEEEE. The CDR3 loop spans 14 amino acids. Germline trimming cut 4 bases from V and 9 bases from J; bases unmatched to any gene: 7. The DNA of the CDR3 is TGTGCCAGCAGCCCACAGGGGTTCGGTTCACCCCTCCACTTT. Its translation: CASSPQGFGSPLHF. Full variable domain (missing parts from reference TRBV5-6 and TRBJ1-6): DAGVTQSPTHLIKTRGQQVTLRCSPKSGHDTVSWYQQALGQGPQFIFQYYEEEERQRGNFPDRFSGHQFPNYSSELNVNALLLGDSALYLCASSPQGFGSPLHFGNGTRLTVT.

Comments on this clone: Other DNA sequences in the sample encode the same CDR3. V usage is TRBV5-1 and J usage is TRBJ2-3; 8 positions match TRBD2. CDR1 is SGHRS, CDR2 YFSETQ, per germline. The V gene end was trimmed by 2 bases and the J gene end by 3 bases; junction bases not matched to a gene: 2. The CDR3 has 14 amino acids. CDR3 loop: CASSLGLATDTQYF. The DNA of the CDR3 is TGCGCCAGCAGCTTAGGACTAGCAACAGATACGCAGTATTTT.

The chain couples TRBV4-3 to TRBJ1-1; D call uncertain. CDR1 and CDR2 from the germline V gene are LGHNA and YSLEER. The CDR3 length is 13 residues. Trimming cost V 4 bases and J 4 bases, with 10 bases left between them. The CDR3 coding sequence is TGCGCCAGCAGCCCTCAGAGCTTCACTGAAGCTTTCTTT. It translates to CASSPQSFTEAFF.

This chain joins TRBV9 and TRBJ2-5; TRBD2 might be the D (5 bases). V was shortened by 4 bases and J by 5 bases, with 15 bases between the two germline ends. Germline V lookup: CDR1 SGDLS, CDR2 YYNGEE. There are 14 residues in the CDR3. CDR3 sequence (DNA): TGTGCCAGCAGCCCAACACTAGTTTCTGAGACCCAGTACTTC. Its protein is CASSPTLVSETQYF.

This sequence joins TRBV10-3 and TRBJ1-2; D might be TRBD1 (5 bases). CDR1 is ENHRY, CDR2 SYGVKD, per germline. This CDR3 comprises 15 residues. V gave up 3 bases and J gave up 1 base, with 12 bases separating them. Here the CDR3 DNA reads TGTGCCATCAGTGAAGGGGCGGTTGATAACTATGGCTACACCTTC. Translating it yields CAISEGAVDNYGYTF.

This chain joins TRBV10-3 and TRBJ1-1; D is uncertain. From germline, CDR1 is ENHRY and CDR2 SYGVKD. V was pared by 7 bases and J by 4 bases, with 19 bases between. The CDR3 sequence is 15 residues long. CDR3 nucleotide sequence: TGTGCCATCAAGGTCCGCGAAGGCCTAGGCACTGAAGCTTTCTTT. This gives the protein CAIKVREGLGTEAFF.

The chain has TRBV10-3 and TRBJ2-7; TRBD1 might be the D (6 bases). V was clipped by 9 bases and J by 6 bases, with 15 bases between them. Germline lookup yields CDR1 ENHRY and CDR2 SYGVKD. CDR3 size: 12 residues. The CDR3 spells CAIGTGFSEQYF. CDR3 coding DNA: TGTGCCATAGGTACAGGGTTTAGCGAGCAGTACTTC.

The genes are TRBV5-1 and TRBJ1-2; D is unresolved. The germline CDR1 and CDR2 sequences are SGHRS and YFSETQ. This CDR3 contains 14 residues. Trimming pared 0 bases from V and 9 bases from J, leaving 15 bases between. DNA for the CDR3: TGCGCCAGCAGCTTGGATGTATTCGCTATGAGCTACACCTTC. Its protein is CASSLDVFAMSYTF.

V is TRBV5-5 and J is TRBJ1-1, with D maybe TRBD1 (5 bases). The V end was cut by 2 bases, the J end by 3 bases, with 11 bases between. CDR3 length equals 14 residues. The V gene's germline CDR1 is SGHKS and CDR2 YYEKEE (reference sequence). The CDR3 protein is CASSFSGLDTEAFF. The DNA for the CDR3 is TGTGCCAGCAGCTTTTCAGGGTTAGACACTGAAGCTTTCTTT. The variable domain in full, with the rest retrieved from reference TRBV5-5 and TRBJ1-1, is DAGVTQSPTHLIKTRGQQVTLRCSPISGHKSVSWYQQVLGQGPQFIFQYYEKEERGRGNFPDRFSARQFPNYSSELNVNALLLGDSALYLCASSFSGLDTEAFFGQGTRLTVV.

Points on this clone: This sample includes further DNA sequences coding for the same CDR3. The chain employs TRBV7-2 and TRBJ2-7; D uncertain. The CDR3 sequence is 12 residues long. In germline, CDR1 is SGHTA, CDR2 FQGNSA. Trimming removed 2 bases at V and 4 bases at J, with 6 bases between. The CDR3 nucleotides read TGTGCCAGCAGCTTAAATAGGTACGAGCAGTACTTC. Translating it yields CASSLNRYEQYF.

J is TRBJ1-5 and V is TRBV6-5; 7 nucleotides match TRBD1. CDR1 and CDR2 (germline): MNHEY, SVGAGI. This CDR3 has 15 residues. J was trimmed by 7 bases and V by 3 bases; bases with no gene match: 9. CDR3 residues: CASSYSTGRRQPQHF. As DNA, the CDR3 is TGTGCCAGCAGTTATTCGACAGGGAGGAGACAGCCCCAGCATTTT.

The rearrangement uses TRBV19 and TRBJ2-1, with TRBD2 as a possible D gene (6 bases). Trimming cost V 8 bases and J 7 bases, with 15 bases left between them. Germline V gene data show CDR1 as LNHDA and CDR2 as SQIVND (reference sequence). This CDR3 region has 13 residues. CDR3 protein: CASSPAGTNEQFF. The CDR3 DNA reads as TGTGCCAGTTCCCCGGCGGGGACTAATGAGCAGTTCTTC.

The chain is built from TRBV19 and TRBJ1-3; D unclear. Trimming pared 6 bases from V and 0 bases from J, leaving 21 bases between. Germline V gene lookup returns CDR1 LNHDA and CDR2 SQIVND (reference sequence). The CDR3 is made up of 18 amino acids. CDR3 in amino acids: CASSRGGSVGNSGNTIYF. Written as DNA, the CDR3 is TGTGCCAGTAGCCGAGGAGGATCAGTAGGCAACTCTGGAAACACCATATATTTT.

The chain recombines TRBV7-2 with TRBJ1-2; no reliable D call. The V gene's germline CDR1 is SGHTA and CDR2 FQGNSA. Trimming stripped 0 bases from V and 11 bases from J, with 16 bases between. CDR3 length: 14 residues. CDR3 protein: CASSLAGGIGGYTF. The CDR3 nucleotides read TGTGCCAGCAGCTTAGCTGGAGGGATTGGCGGTTACACCTTC.

The chain uses TRBV9 and TRBJ1-1; no clear D gene. CDR1 is SGDLS, CDR2 YYNGEE, per germline. Trimming stripped 0 bases from V and 8 bases from J, with 14 bases between. This CDR3 has 14 amino acids. CDR3 amino acids: CASSVGLFPSEAFF. CDR3 nucleotide sequence: TGTGCCAGCAGCGTAGGATTGTTCCCCAGCGAAGCTTTCTTT. Complete variable domain (other parts from reference TRBV9 and TRBJ1-1): DSGVTQTPKHLITATGQRVTLRCSPRSGDLSVYWYQQSLDQGLQFLIQYYNGEERAKGNILERFSAQQFPDLHSELNLSSLELGDSALYFCASSVGLFPSEAFFGQGTRLTVV.

The chain uses TRBV9 and TRBJ1-2, with D maybe TRBD1 (6 bases). The germline CDR1 and CDR2 sequences are SGDLS and YYNGEE. V lost 3 bases, J lost 12 bases, and 21 bases lay in between. CDR3 size: 14 residues. The CDR3 here is CASSAIGTLNHHTF. DNA of the CDR3: TGTGCCAGCAGCGCCATCGGGACACTCAACCATCACACCTTC.